This T cell receptor (beta chain) appears in the sequencing data of a study of blood T cells in healthy people across ages. Study results and limitations: Long-lived and aged donors differed, with more naive CD4+ cells and higher diversity in the long-lived.

The CDR3 is 15 amino acids. The germline gives CDR1 KGHSH, CDR2 LQKENI. Deletions cut 3 bases from V and 3 bases from J, with 12 bases between. A second PCR of 7 to 11 cycles used a sample-barcoded 5' primer and a J-beta primer mix. MiXCR, run by TCRdb on the 5' RACE reads, gives a single entry per CDR3 protein. The sample has 600,000 to 1,000,000 distinct CDR3 sequences; 25% are singletons. The sample holds a few counts of this clonotype. No antigen is known for it. A further study also used this sample, focusing on T cells of mothers and their children.

The chain employs TRBV18 and TRBJ1-3, with TRBD1 as a possible D gene (6 bases). Sequencing was performed on blood. This TCR was sampled from a boy aged 5 to 17 in good health. CDR3 amino acids: CASSPTDSRGNTIYF. CDR3 bases: TGTGCCAGCTCACCCACGGACAGCCGTGGAAACACCATATATTTT.